This passage covers 8 T cell receptor beta chains from one sample sequenced in a study of CXCR3-negative and CXCR3-positive naive CD8 T cells. The authors made the TRB cDNA libraries by 5' RACE using UMI labels. TCRdb re-called the 5' RACE reads and catalogs CDR3 proteins one per entry, DNA excluded. The specimen's table records 100,000 to 150,000 distinct CDR3 sequences. Material: naive CXCR3- CD8+ T cells from blood. Sample subset: CD45RO-CCR7+CD27+CD95- naive CD8+ T cells lacking CXCR3 (TNR3-). These receptors originate from a human donor in good health. Some clones in this sample may be carry-over from other donors' samples.

The V gene is TRBV15, the J gene TRBJ2-1; without DNA, the TCRdb call of TRBD2 cannot be checked. CDR3 length: 16 residues. Per the germline V gene, CDR1 is LNHNV and CDR2 is YYDKDF (reference sequence). The CDR3 sequence: CATSSRLAGGSNEQFF.

The V gene is TRBV12-3 or TRBV12-4, the J gene TRBJ1-2. The CDR3 covers 12 residues. CDR3: CASSSTEYGYTF.

The rearrangement uses TRBV18 and TRBJ1-6. The CDR3 totals 15 residues. The germline gives CDR1 KGHSH, CDR2 LQKENI. This CDR3 is CASSPQRADNSPLHF.

This chain connects TRBV5-6 to TRBJ2-5. CDR1 is SGHDT, CDR2 YYEEEE, per germline. There are 14 residues in the CDR3. Here the CDR3 reads CASSLIRKPETQYF.

The chain recombines TRBV4-2 with TRBJ2-7; TCRdb's D gene call, TRBD1, goes unchecked for lack of DNA. The CDR3 consists of 15 residues. From germline, CDR1 is LGHNA and CDR2 YNFKEQ. CDR3 residues: CASSHNGAAAYEQYF.

The chain links TRBV5-1 to TRBJ2-1; the TRBD2 assignment by TCRdb is unverifiable without DNA. Germline CDR1 is SGHRS and CDR2 is YFSETQ. CDR3 length: 14 amino acids. The CDR3 loop reads CASSFWTSEDEQFF.

V is TRBV11-3 and J is TRBJ2-7; TCRdb reports TRBD2, a call that lacks DNA to check it against. The V gene's germline CDR1 is SGHNT and CDR2 YENEEA. The CDR3 covers 14 residues. The CDR3 is CASSPASTPYEQYF.

This chain joins TRBV7-6 and TRBJ2-5; the TCRdb call, TRBD2, lacks DNA for checking. CDR3 length equals 18 residues. Germline CDR1 is SGHVS and CDR2 is FNYEAQ. CDR3 protein: CASSQLRKMAGRQETQYF. The whole variable domain, filled in from reference TRBV7-6 and TRBJ2-5, reads GAGVSQSPRYKVTKRGQDVALRCDPISGHVSLYWYRQALGQGPEFLTYFNYEAQQDKSGLPNDRFSAERPEGSISTLTIQRTEQRDSAMYRCASSQLRKMAGRQETQYFGPGTRLLVL.